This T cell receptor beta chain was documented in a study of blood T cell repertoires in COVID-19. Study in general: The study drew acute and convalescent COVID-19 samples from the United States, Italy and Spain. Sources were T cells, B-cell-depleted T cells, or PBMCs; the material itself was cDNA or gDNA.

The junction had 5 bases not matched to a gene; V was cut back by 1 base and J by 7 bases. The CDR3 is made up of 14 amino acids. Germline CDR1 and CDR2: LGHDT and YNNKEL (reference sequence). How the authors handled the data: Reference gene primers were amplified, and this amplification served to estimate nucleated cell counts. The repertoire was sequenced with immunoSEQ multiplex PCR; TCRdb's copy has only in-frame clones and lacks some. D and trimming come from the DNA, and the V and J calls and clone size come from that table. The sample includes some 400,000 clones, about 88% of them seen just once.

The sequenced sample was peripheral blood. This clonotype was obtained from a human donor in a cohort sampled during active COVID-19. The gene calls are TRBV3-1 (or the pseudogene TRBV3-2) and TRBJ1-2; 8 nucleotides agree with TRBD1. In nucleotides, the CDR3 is TGTGCCAGCAGCCAAGCTCGGACAGGGAGTGGCTACACCTTC. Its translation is CASSQARTGSGYTF.